One sample yielded the 12 T cell receptor beta chains listed below, sequenced in a study of CD8+CD57+ T cells in acquired aplastic anemia. Profiling of TCR beta VDJ combinations and CDR3 sequences used genomic DNA as template. TCRdb reprocessed the reads with MiXCR, giving one entry per CDR3 protein. The sample lists roughly 300,000 distinct CDR3 sequences, roughly half occurring once. The sequenced sample was sorted CD4+, CD8+, or CD8+CD57+ T cells (not recorded which) from PBMCs. These TCRs come from a human donor with severe aplastic anemia or a healthy control (not recorded which).

The chain uses TRBV5-6 and TRBJ1-6; D may be TRBD1 (5 bases). V was trimmed by 0 bases and J by 9 bases, leaving 10 bases between them. The CDR3 is made up of 14 amino acids. Germline lookup yields CDR1 SGHDT and CDR2 YYEEEE. This chain's CDR3 is CASSLVGTFSPLHF. For the CDR3, the DNA is TGTGCCAGCAGCTTGGTGGGGACTTTTTCACCCCTCCACTTT.

The V call is TRBV5-5, the J call TRBJ2-5, with 7 bases lining up with TRBD2. The V gene end was trimmed by 3 bases and the J gene end by 5 bases; junction bases not matched to a gene: 4. CDR1 is SGHKS and CDR2 is YYEKEE in the germline V gene (reference sequence). The CDR3 has 13 amino acids. CDR3 in amino acids: CASSWGGKETQYF. CDR3 in DNA: TGTGCCAGCAGCTGGGGGGGGAAGGAGACCCAGTACTTC.

A few counts support this clonotype. A much larger clone is a single base away; this may be a read error. The chain is built from TRBV9 and TRBJ2-1; D perhaps matches TRBD1 (6 bases). The CDR3 covers 16 residues. V was shortened by 4 bases and J by 2 bases, with 16 bases between the two germline ends. Per germline, CDR1 SGDLS and CDR2 YYNGEE. CDR3 bases: TGTGCCAGCAGCCGTACCCCCGGGGACACCTACAATGAGCAGTTCTTC. Amino acids: CASSRTPGDTYNEQFF.

The genes are TRBV9 and TRBJ1-3; no firm D call. There are 16 residues in the CDR3. V lost 0 bases, J lost 0 bases, and 10 bases lay in between. From germline, CDR1 is SGDLS and CDR2 YYNGEE. DNA of the CDR3: TGTGCCAGCAGCGTAGGTGATAAGTCCTCTGGAAACACCATATATTTT. Protein product: CASSVGDKSSGNTIYF. The variable domain in full, completed from reference TRBV9 and TRBJ1-3, reads DSGVTQTPKHLITATGQRVTLRCSPRSGDLSVYWYQQSLDQGLQFLIQYYNGEERAKGNILERFSAQQFPDLHSELNLSSLELGDSALYFCASSVGDKSSGNTIYFGEGSWLTVV.

The CDR3 here is CASSEVILQGAWYEQYF. CDR3 nucleotide sequence: TGTGCCAGCAGTGAAGTGATTCTACAGGGGGCTTGGTACGAGCAGTACTTC. The rearrangement uses TRBV2 and TRBJ2-7; 9 nucleotides line up with TRBD1. Trimming cost V 1 base and J 4 bases; bases outside gene matches: 11. This CDR3 has 17 residues. Looked up from germline, CDR1 is SNHLY and CDR2 is FYNNEI.

This clonotype is a singleton in its sample. At one end, the junction sequence differs from germline, possibly due to a read error. The rearrangement joins TRBV20-1 to TRBJ2-5; 9 nucleotides line up with TRBD1. CDR1 is DFQATT and CDR2 is SNEGSKA in the germline V gene (reference sequence). This CDR3 spans 15 amino acids. CDR3 in amino acids: CSARPDGTGPETQYF. In DNA form, the CDR3 reads TGCAGTGCTAGACCCGACGGGACAGGGCCAGAGACCCAATACTTC.

The rearrangement uses TRBV7-9 and TRBJ2-5; TRBD1 might be the D (6 bases). This CDR3 contains 14 residues. Germline lookup yields CDR1 SEHNR and CDR2 FQNEAQ (reference sequence). Trimming stripped 5 bases from V and 5 bases from J, with 15 bases between. CDR3: CASSTTGPRETQYF. As DNA, the CDR3 is TGTGCCAGCAGCACAACAGGGCCACGGGAGACCCAGTACTTC.

The rearrangement uses TRBV10-3 and TRBJ1-6; D gene unclear. From germline, CDR1 is ENHRY and CDR2 SYGVKD. CDR3 length: 16 residues. Trimming took 4 bases from V and 0 from J, leaving 10 bases between them. This CDR3 is CAISGAKPSYNSPLHF. CDR3 nucleotide sequence: TGTGCCATCAGTGGGGCCAAGCCCTCCTATAATTCACCCCTCCACTTT.

This clonotype came up many times. The rearrangement links TRBV7-9 to TRBJ2-3; possible D gene TRBD1, 6 bases. Trimming stripped 5 bases from V and 4 bases from J, with 28 bases between. CDR3 size: 19 residues. Germline-derived CDR1 and CDR2 are SEHNR and FQNEAQ (reference sequence). The CDR3 sequence: CASSPQRGIGYRFADTQYF. The CDR3 DNA is TGTGCCAGCAGCCCACAAAGGGGGATAGGGTATCGTTTTGCAGATACGCAGTATTTT.

Many counts were recorded for this clonotype. The J gene is TRBJ1-6, the V gene TRBV4-3; TRBD1 matches 8 bases. V was clipped by 0 bases and J by 6 bases; unmatched bases: 10. Looked up from germline, CDR1 is LGHNA and CDR2 is YSLEER. There are 18 residues in the CDR3. The CDR3 DNA is TGCGCCAGCAGCCAAGATGGGCCCCAGGGGGCGCGTAATTCACCCCTCCACTTT. Protein product: CASSQDGPQGARNSPLHF.

The chain has TRBV6-2 or TRBV6-3 and TRBJ2-7; TRBD2 matches 11 bases. The CDR3 extends over 13 amino acids. Germline lookup yields CDR1 MNHEY and CDR2 SVGEGT. The V and J ends lost 11 bases and 2 bases, in that order; junction bases with no gene match: 5. In DNA, the CDR3 is TGTGCCGTGAGGACTAGCGGGCCCTACGAGCAGTACTTC. Translating it yields CAVRTSGPYEQYF.

The chain joins TRBV19 to TRBJ2-1; TRBD2 matches 9 bases. The CDR3 is 15 residues long. Germline V gene data show CDR1 as LNHDA and CDR2 as SQIVND (reference sequence). With 9 bases clipped from V and 8 bases from J, the junction kept 14 bases outside the gene matches. CDR3 nucleotide sequence: TGTGCCAGCAGGACTGGAGCAGCGGGAGGACATGAGCAGTTCTTC. Amino acids: CASRTGAAGGHEQFF.